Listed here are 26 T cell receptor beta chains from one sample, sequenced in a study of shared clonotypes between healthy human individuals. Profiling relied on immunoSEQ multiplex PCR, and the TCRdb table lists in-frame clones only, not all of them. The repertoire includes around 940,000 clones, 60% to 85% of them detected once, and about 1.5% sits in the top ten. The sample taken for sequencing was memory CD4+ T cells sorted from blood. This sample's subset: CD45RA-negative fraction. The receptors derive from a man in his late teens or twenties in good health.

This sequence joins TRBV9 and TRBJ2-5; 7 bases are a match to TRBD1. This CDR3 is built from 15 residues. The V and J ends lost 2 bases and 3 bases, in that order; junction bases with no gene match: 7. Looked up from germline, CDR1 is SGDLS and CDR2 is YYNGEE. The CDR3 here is CASSVALGQEETQYF. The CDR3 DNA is TGTGCCAGCAGCGTGGCGCTTGGACAGGAAGAGACCCAGTACTTC.

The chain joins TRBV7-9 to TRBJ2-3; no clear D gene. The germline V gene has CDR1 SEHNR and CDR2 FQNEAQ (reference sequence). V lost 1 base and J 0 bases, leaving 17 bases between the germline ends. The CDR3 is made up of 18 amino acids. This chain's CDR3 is CASSLGSSGQPSTDTQYF. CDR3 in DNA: TGTGCCAGCAGCTTAGGTTCCTCCGGTCAGCCGAGCACAGATACGCAGTATTTT.

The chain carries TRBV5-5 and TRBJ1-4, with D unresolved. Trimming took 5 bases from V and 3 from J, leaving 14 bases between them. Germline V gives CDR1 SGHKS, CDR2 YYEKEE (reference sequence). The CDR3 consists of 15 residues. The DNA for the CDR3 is TGTGCCAGCAGTTTGAACCCACGGGCTAATGAAAAACTGTTTTTT. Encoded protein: CASSLNPRANEKLFF.

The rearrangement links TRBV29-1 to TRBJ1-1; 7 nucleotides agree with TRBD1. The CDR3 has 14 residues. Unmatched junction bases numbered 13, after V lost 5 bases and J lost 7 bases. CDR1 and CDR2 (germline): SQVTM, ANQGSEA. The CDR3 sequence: CSVSLQGPRYEAFF. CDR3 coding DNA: TGCAGCGTTTCCCTACAGGGGCCTCGATATGAAGCTTTCTTT.

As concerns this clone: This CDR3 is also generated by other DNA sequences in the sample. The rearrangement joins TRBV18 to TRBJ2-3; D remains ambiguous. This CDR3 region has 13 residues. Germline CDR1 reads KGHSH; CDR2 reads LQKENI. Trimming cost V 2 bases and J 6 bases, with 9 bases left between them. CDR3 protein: CASSPREADTQYF. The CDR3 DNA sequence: TGTGCCAGCTCACCAAGGGAAGCGGATACGCAGTATTTT.

The CDR3 here is CASQFLGADTQYF. Written as DNA, the CDR3 is TGTGCCAGCCAGTTTCTAGGGGCAGATACGCAGTATTTT. The V and J genes are TRBV6-1 and TRBJ2-3, with D possibly matching TRBD1 (5 bases). Trimming removed 8 bases at V and 4 bases at J, with 13 bases between. The CDR3 runs to 13 residues. CDR1 is MNHNS, CDR2 SASEGT, per germline.

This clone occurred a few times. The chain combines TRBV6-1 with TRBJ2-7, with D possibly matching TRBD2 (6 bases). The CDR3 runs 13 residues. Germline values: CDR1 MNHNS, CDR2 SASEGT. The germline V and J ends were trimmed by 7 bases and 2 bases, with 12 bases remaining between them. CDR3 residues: CASTTGGTYEQYF. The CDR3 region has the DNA TGTGCCAGCACCACAGGAGGGACCTACGAGCAGTACTTC.

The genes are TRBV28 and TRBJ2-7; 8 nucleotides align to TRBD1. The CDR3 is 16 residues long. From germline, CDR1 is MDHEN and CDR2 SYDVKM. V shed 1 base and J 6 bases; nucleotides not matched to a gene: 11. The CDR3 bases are TGTGCCAGCAGTTTATCTCCCGGACAGGGTAGCTCCGAGCAGTACTTC. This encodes CASSLSPGQGSSEQYF.

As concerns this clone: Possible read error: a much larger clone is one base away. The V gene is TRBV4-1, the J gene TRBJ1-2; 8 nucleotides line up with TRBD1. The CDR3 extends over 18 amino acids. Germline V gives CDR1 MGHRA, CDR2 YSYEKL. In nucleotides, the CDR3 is TGCGCCAGCAGCCAACACTGGTCCCCGGGACAGGTTAACTATGACTACACCTTC. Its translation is CASSQHWSPGQVNYDYTF.

The DNA of the CDR3 is TGTGCCAGCAGCGTTGATCAGGGGGCGGGCGAGCAGTACTTC. The encoded protein is CASSVDQGAGEQYF. The chain employs TRBV9 and TRBJ2-7, with TRBD1 matching 8 bases. CDR3 length: 14 residues. V shed 2 bases and J 6 bases; nucleotides not matched to a gene: 7. Germline V CDR1 and CDR2: SGDLS, YYNGEE.

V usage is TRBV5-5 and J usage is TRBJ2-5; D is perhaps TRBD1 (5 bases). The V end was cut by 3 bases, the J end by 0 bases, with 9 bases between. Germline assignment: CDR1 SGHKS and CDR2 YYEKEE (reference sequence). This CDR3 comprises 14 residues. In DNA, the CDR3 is TGTGCCAGCAGCTCTGGACATAACCAAGAGACCCAGTACTTC. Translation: CASSSGHNQETQYF.

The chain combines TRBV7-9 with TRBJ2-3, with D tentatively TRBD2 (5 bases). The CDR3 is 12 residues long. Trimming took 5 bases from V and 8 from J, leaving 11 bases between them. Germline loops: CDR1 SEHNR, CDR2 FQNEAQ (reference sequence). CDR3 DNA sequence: TGTGCCAGCAGCCTTGGACTGAGTACGCAGTATTTT. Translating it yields CASSLGLSTQYF.

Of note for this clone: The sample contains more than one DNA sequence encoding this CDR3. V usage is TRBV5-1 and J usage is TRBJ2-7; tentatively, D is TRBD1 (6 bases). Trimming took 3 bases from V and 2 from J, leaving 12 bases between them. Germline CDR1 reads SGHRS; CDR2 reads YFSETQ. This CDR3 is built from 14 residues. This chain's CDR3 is CASSSGQPPYEQYF. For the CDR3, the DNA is TGCGCCAGCAGCTCCGGACAGCCCCCCTACGAGCAGTACTTC.

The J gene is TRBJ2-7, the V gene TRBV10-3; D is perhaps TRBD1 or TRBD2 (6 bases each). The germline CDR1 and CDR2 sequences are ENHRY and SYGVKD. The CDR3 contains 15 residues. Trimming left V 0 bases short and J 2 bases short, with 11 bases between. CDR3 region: CAISESGGHTYEQYF. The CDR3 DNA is TGTGCCATCAGTGAGTCGGGGGGACACACCTACGAGCAGTACTTC.

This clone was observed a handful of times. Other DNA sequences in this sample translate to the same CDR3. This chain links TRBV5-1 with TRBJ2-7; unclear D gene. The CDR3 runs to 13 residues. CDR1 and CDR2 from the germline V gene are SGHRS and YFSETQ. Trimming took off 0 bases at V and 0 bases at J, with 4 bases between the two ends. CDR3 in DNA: TGCGCCAGCAGCTTGGAGGGCTCCTACGAGCAGTACTTC. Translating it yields CASSLEGSYEQYF.

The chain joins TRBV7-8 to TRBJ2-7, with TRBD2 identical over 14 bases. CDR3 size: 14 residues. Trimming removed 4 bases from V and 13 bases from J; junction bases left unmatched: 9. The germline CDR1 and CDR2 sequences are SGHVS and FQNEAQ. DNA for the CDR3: TGTGCCAGCAGCTCTGAGGGACTAGCGGGAGCGGGTTACTTC. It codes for CASSSEGLAGAGYF.

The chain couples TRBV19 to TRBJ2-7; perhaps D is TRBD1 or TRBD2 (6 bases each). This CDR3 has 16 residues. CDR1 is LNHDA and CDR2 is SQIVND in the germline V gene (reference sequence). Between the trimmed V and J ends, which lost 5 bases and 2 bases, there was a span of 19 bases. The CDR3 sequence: CASSDGGAGHAYEQYF. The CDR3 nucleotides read TGTGCCAGTAGTGATGGTGGGGCGGGACACGCCTACGAGCAGTACTTC.

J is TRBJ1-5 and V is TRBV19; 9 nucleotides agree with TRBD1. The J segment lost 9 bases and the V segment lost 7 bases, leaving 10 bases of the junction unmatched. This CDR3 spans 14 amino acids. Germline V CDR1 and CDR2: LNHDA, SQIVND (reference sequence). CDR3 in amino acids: CASTEGTGRRPQHF. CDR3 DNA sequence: TGTGCCAGTACAGAGGGGACAGGGAGGCGGCCCCAGCATTTT.

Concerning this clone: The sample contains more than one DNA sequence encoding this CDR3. The CDR3 nucleotides are TGCGCCAGCAGCCCTCGTGTCGGCCAAGAGACCCAGTACTTC. Its translation is CASSPRVGQETQYF. The rearrangement links TRBV5-1 to TRBJ2-5; D not resolved. The CDR3 consists of 14 residues. Germline V gene data show CDR1 as SGHRS and CDR2 as YFSETQ. V gave up 4 bases and J gave up 1 base, with 11 bases separating them.

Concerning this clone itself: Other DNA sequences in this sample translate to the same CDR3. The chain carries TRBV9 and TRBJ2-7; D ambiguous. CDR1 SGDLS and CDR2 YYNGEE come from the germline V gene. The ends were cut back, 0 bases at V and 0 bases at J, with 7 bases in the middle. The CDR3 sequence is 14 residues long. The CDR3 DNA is TGTGCCAGCAGCGTAGGTGGGTCCTCCTACGAGCAGTACTTC. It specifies CASSVGGSSYEQYF. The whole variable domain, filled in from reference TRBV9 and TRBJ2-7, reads DSGVTQTPKHLITATGQRVTLRCSPRSGDLSVYWYQQSLDQGLQFLIQYYNGEERAKGNILERFSAQQFPDLHSELNLSSLELGDSALYFCASSVGGSSYEQYFGPGTRLTVT.

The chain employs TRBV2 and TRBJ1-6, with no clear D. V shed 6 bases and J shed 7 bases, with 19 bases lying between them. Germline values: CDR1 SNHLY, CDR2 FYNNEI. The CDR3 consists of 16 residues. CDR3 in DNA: TGTGCCAGCAGCGGAAGCCCGGGAAGGGCCAATTCACCCCTCCACTTT. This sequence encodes CASSGSPGRANSPLHF.

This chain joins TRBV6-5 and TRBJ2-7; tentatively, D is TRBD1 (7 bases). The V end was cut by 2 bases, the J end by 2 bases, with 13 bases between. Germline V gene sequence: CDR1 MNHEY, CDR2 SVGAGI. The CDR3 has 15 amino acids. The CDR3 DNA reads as TGTGCCAGCAGTTACGGGGGGACAGCAACCTACGAGCAGTACTTC. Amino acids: CASSYGGTATYEQYF.

The chain's CDR3 is CAVGQPNQPQHF. The CDR3 DNA reads as TGCGCAGTGGGACAGCCTAATCAGCCCCAGCATTTT. V usage is TRBV29-1 and J usage is TRBJ1-5; 7 nucleotides match TRBD1. This CDR3 is built from 12 residues. Germline CDR1 and CDR2: SQVTM and ANQGSEA.

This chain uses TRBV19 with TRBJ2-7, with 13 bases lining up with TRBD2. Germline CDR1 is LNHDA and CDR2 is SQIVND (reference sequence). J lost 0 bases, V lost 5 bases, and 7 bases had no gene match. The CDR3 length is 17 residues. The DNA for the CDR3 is TGTGCCAGTAGTGGGAGGACTAGCGGGAGAGCCTCCTACGAGCAGTACTTC. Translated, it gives CASSGRTSGRASYEQYF.

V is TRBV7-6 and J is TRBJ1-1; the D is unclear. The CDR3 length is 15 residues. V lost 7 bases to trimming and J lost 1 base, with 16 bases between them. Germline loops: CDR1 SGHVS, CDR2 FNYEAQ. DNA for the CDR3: TGTGCCAGCACCCTGATCCCGGGCGCGAACACTGAAGCTTTCTTT. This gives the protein CASTLIPGANTEAFF.

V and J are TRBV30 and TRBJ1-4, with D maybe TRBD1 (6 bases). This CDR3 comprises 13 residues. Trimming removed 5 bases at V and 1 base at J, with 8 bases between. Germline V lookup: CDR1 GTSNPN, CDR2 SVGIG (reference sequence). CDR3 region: CAWAGVTNEKLFF. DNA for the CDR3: TGTGCCTGGGCAGGGGTAACTAATGAAAAACTGTTTTTT. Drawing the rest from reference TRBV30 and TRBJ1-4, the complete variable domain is SQTIHQWPATLVQPVGSPLSLECTVEGTSNPNLYWYRQAAGRGLQLLFYSVGIGQISSEVPQNLSASRPQDRQFILSSKKLLLSDSGFYLCAWAGVTNEKLFFGSGTQLSVL.